The clone carrying this T cell receptor beta chain was observed once. Its matching antigen is unknown. This record comes from a study of shared clonotypes between healthy human individuals. Study conclusions and caveats: Naive subsets typically showed greater estimated richness than memory subsets. The diversity represented, both genetic and in exposure history, was limited by few donors.

The CDR3 is 15 amino acids. Trimming shortened V by 4 bases and J by 0 bases, and 13 bases separated the two germline ends. CDR1 and CDR2 (germline): SEHNR, FQNEAQ (reference sequence). A split of CD4+ cells into CD45RA+ naive and CD45RA-negative memory subsets was performed. As handled by the study authors: Junction-only sequences without quality scores were provided by ImmunoSEQ, so filtering was different. Only in-frame clones appear in the TCRdb table, and some are missing; sequencing was by immunoSEQ multiplex PCR. That table furnishes V, J and clone size, whereas the DNA furnished D and trimming. The data show over 2 million clones, less than 95% seen once.

Sequences were obtained from naive CD4+ T cells from PBMCs. Described subset: CD45RA+ positively selected. This chain joins TRBV7-9 and TRBJ2-7; D may be TRBD2 (6 bases). The source is a man younger than 30 in good health. Some clones in this sample may be carry-over from other donors' samples. The CDR3 coding sequence is TGTGCCAGCAGCTCGGGAGAGGACGGCTCCTACGAGCAGTACTTC. This translates into CASSSGEDGSYEQYF.